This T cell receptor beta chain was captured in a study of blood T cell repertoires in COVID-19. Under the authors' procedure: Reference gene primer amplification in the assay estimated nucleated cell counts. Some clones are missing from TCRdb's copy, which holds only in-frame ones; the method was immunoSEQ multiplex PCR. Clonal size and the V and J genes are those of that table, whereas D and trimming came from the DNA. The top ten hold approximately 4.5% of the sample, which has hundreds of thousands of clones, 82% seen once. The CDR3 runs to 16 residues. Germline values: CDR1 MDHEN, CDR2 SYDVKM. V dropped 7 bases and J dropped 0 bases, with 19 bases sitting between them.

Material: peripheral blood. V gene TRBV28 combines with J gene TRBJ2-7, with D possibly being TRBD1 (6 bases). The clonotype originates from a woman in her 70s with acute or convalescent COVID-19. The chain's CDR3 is CASTQSGAISSYEQYF. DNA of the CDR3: TGTGCCAGCACCCAATCAGGGGCGATTAGCTCCTACGAGCAGTACTTC. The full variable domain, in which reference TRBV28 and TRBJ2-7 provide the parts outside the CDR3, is DVKVTQSSRYLVKRTGEKVFLECVQDMDHENMFWYRQDPGLGLRLIYFSYDVKMKEKGDIPEGYSVSREKKERFSLILESASTNQTSMYLCASTQSGAISSYEQYFGPGTRLTVT.